This TCR beta chain is drawn from a study of T cell responses to AZD1222 COVID-19 vaccine. The CDR3 contains 13 residues. In germline, CDR1 is SGHDT, CDR2 YYEEEE. Trimming removed 4 bases from V and 8 bases from J; junction bases left unmatched: 3. Generated by immunoSEQ multiplex PCR, the TCRdb table keeps only in-frame clones and is missing some. The data hold under 200,000 clones, with about 91% observed a single time. Material: peripheral blood, obtained 28 days after the second AZD1222 dose. The chain combines TRBV5-6 with TRBJ1-1; 12 positions match TRBD1. The TCR comes from an adult who received the AZD1222 COVID-19 vaccine. The CDR3 reads CASSPGQGAEAFF. For the CDR3, the DNA is TGTGCCAGCAGCCCGGGACAGGGGGCGGAAGCTTTCTTT.